These T cell receptor beta chains were read from a single sample in a study of blood T cell repertoires in COVID-19. The data were produced by immunoSEQ multiplex PCR, yet TCRdb's version contains in-frame clones alone and is incomplete. The sample has about 170,000 clones; around four fifths are singletons. Sequencing used peripheral blood. The receptor set was obtained from a woman of 80 years or more with COVID-19, enrolled during active disease. The CDR3 runs from the conserved cysteine through the conserved F or W. A D gene is named only where the DNA matches it firmly. Clone sizes are given selectively: once, few, many, or a class where the clone is expanded.

>TRBJ1-4|-|TRBV10-3|TRBD1
CAISADRAREKLFF
TGTGCCATCAGTGCGGACAGGGCAAGGGAAAAACTGTTTTTT
>TRBJ2-5|-|TRBV10-1|TRBD2
CASSAGLAGDSETQYF
TGCGCCAGCAGTGCGGGACTAGCGGGAGATTCAGAGACCCAGTACTTC
>TRBJ1-2|-|TRBV18|-
CASSPSLPINYGYTF
TGTGCCAGCTCACCATCCCTACCCATTAACTATGGCTACACCTTC
>TRBJ2-2|-|TRBV7-9|TRBD2
CASSFVAGGANTGELFF
TGTGCCAGCAGCTTCGTAGCGGGGGGGGCGAACACCGGGGAGCTGTTTTTT
>TRBJ2-7|-|TRBV15|-
CATSSNREGPYEQYF
TGTGCCACCAGCAGTAACAGGGAAGGTCCCTACGAGCAGTACTTC
>TRBJ2-1|-|TRBV4-2|-
CASSQELSGGAYNEQFF
TGTGCCAGCAGCCAAGAACTGTCCGGGGGAGCCTACAATGAGCAGTTCTTC
>TRBJ2-2|-|TRBV24-1|-
CATSAYRGKSGTGELFF
TGTGCCACCAGCGCATATAGAGGGAAGAGCGGCACCGGGGAGCTGTTTTTT
>TRBJ2-5|-|TRBV7-9|-
CASSQMVQRETQYF
TGTGCCAGCAGCCAAATGGTCCAACGGGAGACCCAGTACTTC
>TRBJ2-5|once|TRBV15|-
CATSRELAGFQETQYF
TGTGCCACCAGCAGAGAACTAGCAGGCTTCCAAGAGACCCAGTACTTC
>TRBJ2-3|-|TRBV24-1|-
CATSDSSQTDTQYF
TGTGCCACCAGTGATTCATCCCAGACAGATACGCAGTATTTT
>TRBJ1-1|-|TRBV14|TRBD1
CASSHGQGVGNTEAFF
TGTGCCAGCAGCCATGGACAGGGGGTGGGGAACACTGAAGCTTTCTTT
>TRBJ2-2|-|TRBV4-1|TRBD1
CASSQVTGATGELFF
TGCGCCAGCAGCCAAGTCACAGGGGCCACCGGGGAGCTGTTTTTT
>TRBJ1-2|-|TRBV2|TRBD1
CASRDRGLGGYTF
TGTGCCAGCAGAGACAGGGGTCTAGGCGGCTACACCTTC
>TRBJ1-4|-|TRBV2|-
CASILQGSNEKLFF
TGTGCCAGCATTCTTCAGGGGAGTAATGAAAAACTGTTTTTT
>TRBJ2-3|-|TRBV11-2|-
CASSLDRGRADTQYF
TGTGCCAGCAGCTTAGATCGCGGTAGAGCAGATACGCAGTATTTT
>TRBJ2-3|-|TRBV4-2|TRBD2
CASSRETSGGTDTQYF
TGTGCCAGCAGCCGAGAGACTAGCGGGGGCACAGATACGCAGTATTTT
>TRBJ1-2|-|TRBV3-1/TRBV3-2|-
CASSQDAGVYGYTF
TGTGCCAGCAGCCAAGATGCAGGGGTTTATGGCTACACCTTC